Listed here are 5 T cell receptor beta chains from one sample, sequenced in a study of cytomegalovirus exposure and HLA in healthy donors. Sequencing used immunoSEQ multiplex PCR; TCRdb keeps in-frame clones, though not all of them. The profile shows under 95,000 clones, roughly 91% of them singletons. Input material: PBMCs. These TCRs come from a young man in good health and CMV-seronegative.

J is TRBJ1-2 and V is TRBV19; the D is unclear. Germline-derived CDR1 and CDR2 are LNHDA and SQIVND (reference sequence). The CDR3 contains 15 residues. Trimming pared 3 bases from V and 4 bases from J, leaving 15 bases between. The chain's CDR3 is CASSIGGIAFYGYTF. CDR3 sequence (DNA): TGTGCCAGTAGTATCGGAGGGATTGCATTCTATGGCTACACCTTC.

The chain combines TRBV21-1 with TRBJ2-3; the table's D call, TRBD1, has no DNA check behind it. TRBV21-1 is tagged as a pseudogene. The CDR3 is made up of 15 amino acids. Written as DNA, the CDR3 is TGTGCCAGCAGCAAATGTGGGCCAAAAGCAGATACGCAGTATTTT. This gives the protein CASSKCGPKADTQYF.

This chain joins TRBV28 and TRBJ1-5; D may be TRBD1 (5 bases). Germline-derived CDR1 and CDR2 are MDHEN and SYDVKM. The CDR3 is 14 amino acids. Trimming took 6 bases from V and 6 from J, leaving 15 bases between them. CDR3 loop: CASRPPGKFQPQHF. The CDR3 DNA reads as TGTGCCAGCAGGCCCCCAGGGAAATTTCAGCCCCAGCATTTT. The complete variable domain, with remaining parts taken from reference TRBV28 and TRBJ1-5, reads DVKVTQSSRYLVKRTGEKVFLECVQDMDHENMFWYRQDPGLGLRLIYFSYDVKMKEKGDIPEGYSVSREKKERFSLILESASTNQTSMYLCASRPPGKFQPQHFGDGTRLSIL.

The chain joins TRBV28 to TRBJ2-3; a possible D gene is TRBD2 (6 bases). This CDR3 contains 15 residues. V was trimmed by 7 bases and J by 0 bases, leaving 14 bases between them. Germline CDR1 reads MDHEN; CDR2 reads SYDVKM. This chain's CDR3 is CASIRRGLSTDTQYF. Written as DNA, the CDR3 is TGTGCCAGCATAAGAAGGGGACTGAGCACAGATACGCAGTATTTT.

The table lists this clone with a count of one. The chain uses TRBV6-1 and TRBJ2-3; D unresolved. Germline V gene lookup returns CDR1 MNHNS and CDR2 SASEGT. Trimming took off 7 bases at V and 1 base at J, with 9 bases between the two ends. The CDR3 length is 13 residues. The CDR3 reads CASNPAGTDTQYF. CDR3 nucleotide sequence: TGTGCCAGCAATCCGGCGGGCACAGATACGCAGTATTTT.